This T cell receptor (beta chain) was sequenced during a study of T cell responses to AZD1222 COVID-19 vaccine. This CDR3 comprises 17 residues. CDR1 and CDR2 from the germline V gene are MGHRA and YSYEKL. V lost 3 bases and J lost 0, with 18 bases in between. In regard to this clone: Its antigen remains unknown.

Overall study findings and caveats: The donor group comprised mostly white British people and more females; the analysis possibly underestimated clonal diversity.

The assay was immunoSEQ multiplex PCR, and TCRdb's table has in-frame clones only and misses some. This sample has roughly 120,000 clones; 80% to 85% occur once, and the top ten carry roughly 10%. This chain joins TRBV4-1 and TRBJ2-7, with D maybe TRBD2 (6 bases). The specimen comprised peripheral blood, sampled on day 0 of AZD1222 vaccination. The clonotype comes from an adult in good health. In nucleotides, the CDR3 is TGCGCCAGCAGCCAGTTTGCGGGACTCATTAGCTCCTACGAGCAGTACTTC. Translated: CASSQFAGLISSYEQYF.